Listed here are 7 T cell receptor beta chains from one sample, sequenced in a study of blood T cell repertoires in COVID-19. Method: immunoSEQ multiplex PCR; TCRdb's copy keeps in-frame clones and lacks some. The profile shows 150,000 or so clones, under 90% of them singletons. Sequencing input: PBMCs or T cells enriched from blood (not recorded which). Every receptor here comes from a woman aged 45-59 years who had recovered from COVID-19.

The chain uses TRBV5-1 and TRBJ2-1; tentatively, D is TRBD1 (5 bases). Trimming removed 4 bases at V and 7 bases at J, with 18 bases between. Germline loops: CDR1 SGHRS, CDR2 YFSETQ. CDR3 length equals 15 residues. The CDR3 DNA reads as TGCGCCAGCAGCCAGAATCAGAATAGGGGTAATGAGCAGTTCTTC. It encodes CASSQNQNRGNEQFF.

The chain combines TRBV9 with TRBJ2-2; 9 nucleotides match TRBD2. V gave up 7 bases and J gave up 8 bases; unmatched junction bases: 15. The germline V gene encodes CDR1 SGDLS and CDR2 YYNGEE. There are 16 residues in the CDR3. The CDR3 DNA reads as TGTGCCAGCGGGCTAGCGGGGATGGGGGATCGAGGGGAGCTGTTTTTT. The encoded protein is CASGLAGMGDRGELFF.

CDR3 protein: CASSEHAGEAAGYTF. The CDR3 nucleotides read TGTGCCAGCAGTGAACACGCAGGGGAAGCTGCCGGCTACACCTTC. This sequence joins TRBV6-1 and TRBJ1-2, with a weak D call TRBD1 (6 bases). V was trimmed by 2 bases and J by 8 bases, leaving 18 bases between them. This CDR3 spans 15 amino acids. Germline CDR1 MNHNS, CDR2 SASEGT.

The CDR3: CASSIEGSPLHF. The DNA of the CDR3 is TGTGCCAGTAGTATAGAGGGCTCACCCCTCCACTTT. The chain joins TRBV19 to TRBJ1-6; no reliable D call. The CDR3 length is 12 residues. From germline, CDR1 is LNHDA and CDR2 SQIVND (reference sequence). V was cut by 0 bases and J by 10 bases, with 4 bases left in between.

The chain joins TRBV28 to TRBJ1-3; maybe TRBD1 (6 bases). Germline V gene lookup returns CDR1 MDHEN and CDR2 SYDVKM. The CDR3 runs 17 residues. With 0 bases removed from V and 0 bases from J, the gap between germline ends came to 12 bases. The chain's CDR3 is CASSLWNLDSSGNTIYF. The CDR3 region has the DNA TGTGCCAGCAGTTTATGGAATTTGGACAGCTCTGGAAACACCATATATTTT.

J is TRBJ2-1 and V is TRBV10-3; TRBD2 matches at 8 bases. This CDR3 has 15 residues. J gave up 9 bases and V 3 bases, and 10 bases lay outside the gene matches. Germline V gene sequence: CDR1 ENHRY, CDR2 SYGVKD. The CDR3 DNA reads TGTGCCATCAGTGACGGAACGGGAGGGCCCAGTGAGCAGTTCTTC. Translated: CAISDGTGGPSEQFF.

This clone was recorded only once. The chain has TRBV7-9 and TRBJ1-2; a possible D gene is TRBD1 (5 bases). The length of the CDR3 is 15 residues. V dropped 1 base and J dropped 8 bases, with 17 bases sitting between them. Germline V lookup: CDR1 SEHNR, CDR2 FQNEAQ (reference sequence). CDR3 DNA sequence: TGTGCCAGCAGCTTAGAATCTGGGGCTGGATTCGGCTACACCTTC. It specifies CASSLESGAGFGYTF.